This TCR beta chain was captured in a study of T cells in Graves' hyperthyroidism and ophthalmopathy. This clonotype was recorded at least ten times. No antigen is known for it. Points from the study as a whole: Blood held most thyroid clonotypes expanded above 0.001 frequency.

V was cut by 5 bases and J by 0 bases, with 12 bases left in between. Germline V gene sequence: CDR1 SGHRS, CDR2 YFSETQ. This CDR3 has 14 residues. Amplification yielded TCR beta CDR3 regions, with RNA transcripts as the source. A set of HTBI primers served as the primers for a first-round RT-PCR of the TCR CDR3. TCRdb re-called the multiplex PCR reads with MiXCR, one entry per CDR3 protein. This sample has about 200,000 distinct CDR3 sequences; less than 20% occur once, and the top ten carry 53%. Those patients with uncontrolled infection, other autoimmune disease, pregnancy or lactation were excluded. Fresh peripheral blood, approximately 9.1 ml, was the source of the PBMCs.

The chain has TRBV5-1 and TRBJ2-7, with D perhaps TRBD2 (5 bases). This clonotype was obtained from a woman aged 50 to 65 with Graves' hyperthyroidism. Sequenced material: blood. The chain's CDR3 is CASSPGITSYEQYF. DNA for the CDR3: TGCGCCAGCAGTCCCGGGATTACCTCCTACGAGCAGTACTTC.